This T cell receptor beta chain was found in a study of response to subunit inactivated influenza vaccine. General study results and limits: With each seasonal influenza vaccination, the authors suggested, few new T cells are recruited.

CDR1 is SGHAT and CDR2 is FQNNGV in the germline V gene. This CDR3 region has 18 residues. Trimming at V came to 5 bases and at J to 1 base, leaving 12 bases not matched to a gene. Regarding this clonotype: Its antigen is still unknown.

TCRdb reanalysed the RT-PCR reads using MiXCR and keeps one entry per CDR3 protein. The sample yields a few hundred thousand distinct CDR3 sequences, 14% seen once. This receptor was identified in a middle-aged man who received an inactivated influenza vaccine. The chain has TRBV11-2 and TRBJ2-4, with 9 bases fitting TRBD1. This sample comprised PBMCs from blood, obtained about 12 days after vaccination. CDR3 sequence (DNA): TGTGCCAGCAGCAGGGACAGGGAGAAAGGGTCTGCCAAAAACATTCAGTACTTC. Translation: CASSRDREKGSAKNIQYF.